This T cell receptor beta chain originates from a study of T cells in Graves' hyperthyroidism and ophthalmopathy. The CDR3 covers 15 residues. CDR1 is SGHTA and CDR2 is FQGTGA in the germline V gene. The junction had 5 bases not matched to a gene; V was cut back by 3 bases and J by 4 bases. Amplified TCR beta CDR3 regions came from RNA transcripts. Primed by the HTBI set, a first-round RT-PCR was run on the TCR CDR3. TCRdb analysed the multiplex PCR reads with MiXCR anew, one entry per CDR3 protein. The table lists over 250,000 distinct CDR3 sequences, less than 30% of them singletons. At least ten counts were recorded for this clonotype.

The TCR was taken from a man aged 35-49 years with Graves' hyperthyroidism that later progressed to Graves' ophthalmopathy. The material sequenced was blood. V usage is TRBV7-3 and J usage is TRBJ1-1; 10 bases are a match to TRBD1. Written as DNA, the CDR3 is TGTGCCAGCAGCTTTACCGGGACAGGGGTCACTGAAGCTTTCTTT. Its translation is CASSFTGTGVTEAFF.